Here is one T cell receptor (beta chain) with its context. No antigen is known for it. No base quality information exists; no much larger clone differs at one position. The immunoSEQ Assay, a bias-controlled multiplex PCR, was used to amplify TCRbeta CDR3 regions from genomic DNA. The original methods were these. Nucleated cell counts per sample were estimated from amplification of reference gene primers within the assay. To quantify the absolute abundance of each unique TCRbeta CDR3 rearrangement, sequence reads were collapsed and filtered. For each sample, productive Simpson clonality was calculated by taking the square root of Simpson's diversity index across productive rearrangements. TCRdb carries this immuneACCESS record with in-frame sequences only. Its versions omit some clonotypes, under half of them owing to an unresolved V gene in the studies checked, with the rest unexplained. The V and J calls and clone size come from that table; D and trimming were worked out from the DNA. For this sample there are hundreds of thousands of clones; 65% to 90% appear just once. The top ten clonotypes cover 4.4% of the sample.

The sample originates from a study of blood T cell repertoires in COVID-19 (dated by TCRdb to about 2020). In the study overall: Samples from collaborators originated in the United States, Italy and Spain and spanned both the acute and convalescent phases of COVID-19. The samples were drawn from the first 160 participants of the ongoing ImmuneRACE study and from 1,254 subjects provided by 6 global collaborators. The prospective study material was composed of cDNA or gDNA derived from T cells, B-cell-depleted T cells, or PBMCs. The repertoires were made available in a free public database intended to serve as a resource for research on the immune response to SARS-CoV-2. Deeply sampled blood TCRbeta repertoires from subjects exposed to, actively infected with, or recovered from COVID-19 were included in the dataset. Where available, HLA class I and class II types were obtained from metadata supplied by the sample provider rather than from assay-based typing. Sample metadata almost always included a de-identified subject ID, COVID-19 status, age in years and sex.

V loses 4 bases at its end and J loses 12 bases; junction bases beyond the gene matches: 6. The CDR3, cysteine through phenylalanine, is 11 amino acids long. The retained sequence is limited to the CDR3, 33 bases, with the frame set at the first base. Each collaborating institution followed its own protocols to collect whole blood in K2EDTA tubes. Collaborator samples were shipped for TCRbeta analysis as frozen whole blood, isolated PBMCs, or DNA extracted from either sample type. The paper as a whole reports these results and caveats: The amount of clinical and demographic metadata varied by source and participant and was provided uncurated.

The clonotype was recovered from a man in his fifties or sixties with acute or convalescent COVID-19. The rearrangement combines TRBV12-3 or TRBV12-4 with TRBJ2-7, with 7 middle bases fitting TRBD1. The sequencing input was peripheral blood. The sequenced DNA is TGTGCCAGCAGTTCAGTGACAGGGACGTACTTC. It is translated as CASSSVTGTYF.